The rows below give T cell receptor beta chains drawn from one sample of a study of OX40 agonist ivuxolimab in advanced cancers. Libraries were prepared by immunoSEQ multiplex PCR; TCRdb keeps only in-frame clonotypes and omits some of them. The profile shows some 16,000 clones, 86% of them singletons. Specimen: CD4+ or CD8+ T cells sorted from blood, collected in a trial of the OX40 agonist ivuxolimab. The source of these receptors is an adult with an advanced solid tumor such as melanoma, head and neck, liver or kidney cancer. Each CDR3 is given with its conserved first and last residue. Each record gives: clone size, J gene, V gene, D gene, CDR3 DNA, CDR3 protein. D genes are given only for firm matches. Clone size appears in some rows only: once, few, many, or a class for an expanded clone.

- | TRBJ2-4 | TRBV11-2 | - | TGTGCCAGCAGCTTAGGCGGAAACATTCAGTACTTC | CASSLGGNIQYF
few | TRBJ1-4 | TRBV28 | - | TGTGCCAGCAGTTGGGCTCAGGGTGGACTGTTTTTT | CASSWAQGGLFF
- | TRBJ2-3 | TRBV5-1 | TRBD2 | TGCGCCAGCAGCCCTAGGACTAGCGGGAGTTTCGATACGCAGTATTTT | CASSPRTSGSFDTQYF
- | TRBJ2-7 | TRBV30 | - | TGTGCCTGGAGTGTAAGGGCGGCCGCTACCTACGAGCAGTACTTC | CAWSVRAAATYEQYF
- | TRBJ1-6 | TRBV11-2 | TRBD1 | TGTGCCAGCAGCTTGACAGGGGTCGCTTCACCCCTCCACTTT | CASSLTGVASPLHF
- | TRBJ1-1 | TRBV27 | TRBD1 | TGTGCCAGCAGTTCCCAGGACAGGGGGGAAGCTTTCTTT | CASSSQDRGEAFF
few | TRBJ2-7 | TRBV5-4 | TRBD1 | TGTGCCAGCAGACCAGTTTCCGGGACAGGGGTGGGGGAGCAGTACTTC | CASRPVSGTGVGEQYF
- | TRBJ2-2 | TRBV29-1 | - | TGCAGCGTTGAAGAGAACGCGCGGCCCGGGGAGCTGTTTTTT | CSVEENARPGELFF
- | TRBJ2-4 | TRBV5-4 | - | TGTGCCAGCAGCGGAGGACAGTACACGGGGGACAAAAACATTCAGTACTTC | CASSGGQYTGDKNIQYF
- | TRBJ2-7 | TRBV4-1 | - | TGCGCCAGCAGCCAAGGACAGGACCTTCCCTACGAGCAGTATTTC | CASSQGQDLPYEQYF
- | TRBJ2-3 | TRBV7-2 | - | TGTGCCAGCAGCCCCTTTGGGGCAGATACGCAGTATTTT | CASSPFGADTQYF
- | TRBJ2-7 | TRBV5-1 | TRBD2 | TGCGCCAGCAGCTTGGGGCTAGCGGGAGTAGTCTACGAGCAGTACTTC | CASSLGLAGVVYEQYF